The next 8 T cell receptor beta chains were all read from a single sample in a study of T cells in Graves' hyperthyroidism and ophthalmopathy. Amplification yielded TCR beta CDR3 regions, with RNA transcripts as the source. The TCR CDR3 first-round RT-PCR relied on the HTBI primer set. TCRdb recomputed calls from the multiplex PCR reads with MiXCR, one row per CDR3 protein. The table includes hundreds of thousands of distinct CDR3 sequences, less than 20% detected once. Sequencing was carried out using blood. These receptors were taken from a woman between 18 and 30 years old with Graves' ophthalmopathy.

This clonotype appeared many times. J is TRBJ2-7 and V is TRBV27, with D perhaps matching TRBD1 (5 bases). The CDR3 length is 14 residues. Deletions cut 2 bases from V and 3 bases from J, with 11 bases between. Looked up from germline, CDR1 is MNHEY and CDR2 is SMNVEV (reference sequence). CDR3 coding DNA: TGTGCCAGCAGTTTAAACGAGGACAACTACGAGCAGTACTTC. It encodes CASSLNEDNYEQYF.

This clonotype has only a few counts. This chain connects TRBV7-9 to TRBJ2-2; D may be TRBD2 (6 bases). Trimming shortened V by 3 bases and J by 2 bases, and 25 bases separated the two germline ends. The CDR3 covers 20 residues. Germline V gene lookup returns CDR1 SEHNR and CDR2 FQNEAQ (reference sequence). CDR3 sequence (DNA): TGTGCCAGCAGCTTGGTCACGCTTAGATATGTGGAGGGTAACACCGGGGAGCTGTTTTTT. Translating it yields CASSLVTLRYVEGNTGELFF.

This clonotype was seen ten or more times. The chain combines TRBV6-2 or TRBV6-3 with TRBJ1-1; the D is unclear. Germline V gives CDR1 MNHEY, CDR2 SVGEGT. This CDR3 contains 13 residues. V was trimmed by 4 bases and J by 4 bases, leaving 10 bases between them. The CDR3 region has the DNA TGTGCCAGCAGTTCGGGGAGCGCCACTGAAGCTTTCTTT. Protein: CASSSGSATEAFF.

V and J are TRBV27 and TRBJ1-1, with 9 bases lining up with TRBD1. V was clipped by 4 bases and J by 4 bases; unmatched bases: 7. The CDR3 sequence is 15 residues long. Germline CDR1 reads MNHEY; CDR2 reads SMNVEV (reference sequence). The CDR3 sequence is CASSSWGQGSTEAFF. CDR3 nucleotide sequence: TGTGCCAGCAGTTCCTGGGGACAGGGTAGCACTGAAGCTTTCTTT.

On this clonotype: Possible read error: a much larger clone is one base away. The rearrangement joins TRBV9 to TRBJ1-1; D is undetermined. Trimming left V 2 bases short and J 0 bases short, with 5 bases between. The germline V gene has CDR1 SGDLS and CDR2 YYNGEE. This CDR3 spans 13 amino acids. CDR3 DNA: TGTGCCAGCAGCGTCACTTTGAACACTGAAGCTTTCTTT. Translated: CASSVTLNTEAFF.

This clonotype was recorded many times. The genes are TRBV5-1 and TRBJ1-1; maybe TRBD1 (6 bases). V lost 1 base and J 5 bases, leaving 12 bases between the germline ends. CDR3 size: 14 residues. Germline assignment: CDR1 SGHRS and CDR2 YFSETQ. In nucleotides, the CDR3 is TGCGCCAGCAGCTTGAGGGGGGGGAGGACTGAAGCTTTCTTT. Amino acids: CASSLRGGRTEAFF.

This clonotype was seen repeatedly, ten times or more. This rearrangement joins TRBV6-1 to TRBJ1-2; the match to TRBD1 covers 8 bases. There are 15 residues in the CDR3. J lost 7 bases, V lost 5 bases, and 12 bases had no gene match. Germline V gives CDR1 MNHNS, CDR2 SASEGT. As DNA, the CDR3 is TGTGCCAGCAGTTACCGCAGGGGACAGGAAGGTGGCTACACCTTC. Protein: CASSYRRGQEGGYTF.

For this clonotype: This may be a read error: a much more frequent sequence differs by one nucleotide. V gene TRBV9 combines with J gene TRBJ2-5; D not certain. The J call may be mistaken, given a closer DNA end match to TRBJ2-1. This CDR3 has 14 amino acids. Per the germline V gene, CDR1 is SGDLS and CDR2 is YYNGEE. CDR3 region: CASSVGGRQETQFF. The CDR3, as DNA: TGTGCCAGCAGCGTAGGGGGAAGACAAGAGACCCAGTTCTTC.